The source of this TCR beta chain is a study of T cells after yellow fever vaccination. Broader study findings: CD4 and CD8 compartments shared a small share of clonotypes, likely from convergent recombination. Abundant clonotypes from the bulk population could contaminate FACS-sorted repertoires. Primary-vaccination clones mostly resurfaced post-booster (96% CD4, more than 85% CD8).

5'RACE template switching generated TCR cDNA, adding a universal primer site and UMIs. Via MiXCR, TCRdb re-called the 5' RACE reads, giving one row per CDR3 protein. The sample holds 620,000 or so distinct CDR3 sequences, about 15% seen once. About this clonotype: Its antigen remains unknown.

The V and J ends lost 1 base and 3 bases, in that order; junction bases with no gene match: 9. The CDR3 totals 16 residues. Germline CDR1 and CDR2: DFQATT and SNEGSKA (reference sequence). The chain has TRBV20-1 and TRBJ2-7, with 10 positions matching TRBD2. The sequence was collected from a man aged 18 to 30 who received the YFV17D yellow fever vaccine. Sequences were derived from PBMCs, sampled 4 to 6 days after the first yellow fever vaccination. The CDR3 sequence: CSARVESSGGFYEQYF. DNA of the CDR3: TGCAGTGCTAGAGTAGAGTCTAGCGGGGGCTTCTACGAGCAGTACTTC.